These 2 T cell receptor beta chains were sequenced from one sample in a study of Ad26.COV2.S vaccination and SARS-CoV-2 variants. The treatment is: some 19 received Ad26.COV2.S at low or high dose, single or two shots; 5 received placebo; per-sample allocation not given. Each sample was drawn 63 days after the first injection (of vaccine or placebo). The protocol was immunoSEQ multiplex PCR, while the TCRdb copy is restricted to in-frame clones and leaves out a portion. The table has roughly 300,000 clones, about 89% seen once; the top ten hold roughly 5%. This specimen consisted of peripheral blood, obtained in a trial of Ad26.COV2.S vaccine versus placebo. All receptors derive from a person between 18 and 65 years old who received the Ad26.COV2.S COVID-19 vaccine or a placebo.

The gene calls are TRBV5-1 and TRBJ1-4; the D is unclear. The germline V and J ends were trimmed by 4 bases and 8 bases, with 12 bases remaining between them. The CDR3 sequence is 13 residues long. The germline CDR1 and CDR2 sequences are SGHRS and YFSETQ. This CDR3 is CASSLGPNEKLFF. The CDR3 nucleotides read TGCGCCAGCAGCCTAGGACCGAACGAAAAACTGTTTTTT.

The chain employs TRBV19 and TRBJ2-3, with TRBD2 as a possible D gene (5 bases). The CDR3 has 14 amino acids. Germline CDR1 reads LNHDA; CDR2 reads SQIVND (reference sequence). Trimming took off 11 bases at V and 2 bases at J, with 17 bases between the two ends. CDR3 residues: CASRLAANTDTQYF. CDR3 in DNA: TGTGCCTCCCGCCTAGCTGCCAACACAGATACGCAGTATTTT.